What follows are 27 T cell receptor beta chains derived from one specimen sequenced in a study of chemoradiotherapy in HPV16-positive cancers (dated by TCRdb to 2022 to 2024). Library preparation employed the immunoSEQ multiplex PCR assay. The table was pulled from immuneACCESS by TCRdb, which kept in-frame rearrangements only. Such tables lose some clones; where checked, under half of the loss comes from unresolved V genes, and the rest has no known cause. For this sample there are approximately 12,000 clones; 75% to 80% appear just once. The ten largest clones represent approximately 0.96% of the sample. This sample was obtained from a patient who underwent chemoradiotherapy. These receptors were taken from a human donor with HPV-associated anogenital cancer.

The chain couples TRBV5-1 to TRBJ1-2; 11 nucleotides match TRBD1. Germline V gives CDR1 SGHRS, CDR2 YFSETQ. V dropped 4 bases and J dropped 7; count of bases not matched to a gene: 9. This CDR3 region has 15 residues. CDR3 nucleotide sequence: TGCGCCAGCAGCGGGGGACAGGGGGAACTTGGTGGCTACACCTTC. Protein: CASSGGQGELGGYTF.

This clone was seen a few times. The chain recombines TRBV19 with TRBJ1-5; 7 bases agree with TRBD1. The CDR3 consists of 14 residues. V shed 5 bases, J shed 6 bases, and the junction held 7 bases outside the gene matches. Germline V gives CDR1 LNHDA, CDR2 SQIVND (reference sequence). CDR3 DNA: TGTGCCAGTAGTCAGGGGGGACGGGTTCAGCCCCAGCATTTT. This gives the protein CASSQGGRVQPQHF.

As DNA, the CDR3 is TGTGCCAGCAGCTTGGACAGCGGGAGGGTGGCAGATACGCAGTATTTT. This gives the protein CASSLDSGRVADTQYF. V is TRBV5-6 and J is TRBJ2-3; the match to TRBD2 covers 10 bases. Germline lookup yields CDR1 SGHDT and CDR2 YYEEEE. Trimming at V came to 0 bases and at J to 4 bases, leaving 5 bases not matched to a gene. The CDR3 covers 16 residues.

V is TRBV29-1 and J is TRBJ2-5, with D hard to call. With 6 bases removed from V and 1 base from J, the gap between germline ends came to 9 bases. Per the germline V gene, CDR1 is SQVTM and CDR2 is ANQGSEA. CDR3 length equals 12 residues. CDR3 bases: TGCAGCGTGGTTACAGCCCAAGAGACCCAGTACTTC. Its translation: CSVVTAQETQYF.

This sequence joins TRBV5-8 and TRBJ2-7; the D gene is possibly TRBD1 (5 bases). Trimming left V 1 base short and J 6 bases short, with 14 bases between. Germline V CDR1 and CDR2: SGHTS, YDEGEE. The CDR3 contains 14 residues. CDR3 nucleotides: TGTGCCAGCAGCTTGCAAAGGGGCACGTCCGAGCAGTACTTC. It encodes CASSLQRGTSEQYF.

This clone was picked up a small number of times. The gene calls are TRBV5-1 and TRBJ1-4; 7 bases line up with TRBD1. The length of the CDR3 is 15 residues. Germline CDR1 and CDR2: SGHRS and YFSETQ. Unmatched junction bases numbered 5, after V lost 1 base and J lost 5 bases. CDR3 loop: CASSLKLGQNEKLFF. The CDR3 nucleotides read TGCGCCAGCAGCTTGAAGTTGGGACAGAATGAAAAACTGTTTTTT.

The chain has TRBV7-2 and TRBJ2-1; 12 nucleotides match TRBD2. J lost 7 bases, V lost 5 bases, and 9 bases had no gene match. CDR1 and CDR2 from the germline V gene are SGHTA and FQGNSA. The CDR3 is 16 amino acids. CDR3 DNA sequence: TGTGCCAGCAGCAAACCGGGGACTAGCGGGCCGAATGAGCAGTTCTTC. Its translation: CASSKPGTSGPNEQFF.

This chain connects TRBV7-9 to TRBJ1-1; 7 bases map to TRBD1. The CDR3 runs 15 residues. Germline V gene data show CDR1 as SEHNR and CDR2 as FQNEAQ (reference sequence). The V segment lost 4 bases and the J segment 1 base; nucleotides outside the gene matches: 6. The DNA of the CDR3 is TGTGCCAGCAGCTCGACAGGGAATGGGAACACTGAAGCTTTCTTT. Protein: CASSSTGNGNTEAFF.

This rearrangement joins TRBV5-1 to TRBJ2-7; 10 nucleotides line up with TRBD2. CDR1 SGHRS and CDR2 YFSETQ come from the germline V gene. J was trimmed by 5 bases and V by 0 bases; bases with no gene match: 23. This CDR3 is 21 amino acids long. Here the CDR3 DNA reads TGCGCCAGCAGCTTGGGCCCGTACTCGGCTAGCGGGAGTGGGCTGAGGAACGAGCAGTACTTC. It yields the protein CASSLGPYSASGSGLRNEQYF.

V gene TRBV6-6 combines with J gene TRBJ2-7; the match to TRBD2 covers 10 bases. The CDR3 runs to 13 residues. Germline V gives CDR1 MNHNY, CDR2 SVGAGI (reference sequence). CDR3 sequence (DNA): TGTGTCGCTAGCGGGGGAATCGGGGTCGAGCAGTACTTC. Amino acid sequence: CVASGGIGVEQYF.

V and J are TRBV7-2 and TRBJ1-5, with TRBD1 matching over 7 bases. Germline CDR1 reads SGHTA; CDR2 reads FQGNSA. This CDR3 comprises 14 residues. The junction had 3 bases not matched to a gene; V was cut back by 2 bases and J by 5 bases. The CDR3 DNA sequence: TGTGCCAGCAGCTTACGACAGGGCGATCAGCCCCAGCATTTT. Translated, it gives CASSLRQGDQPQHF.

V is TRBV6-1 and J is TRBJ1-4; unclear D gene. The CDR3 has 17 amino acids. The V end was cut by 1 base, the J end by 3 bases, with 15 bases between. Germline V gene lookup returns CDR1 MNHNS and CDR2 SASEGT. CDR3 region: CASSEVDSGSANEKLFF. CDR3 sequence (DNA): TGTGCCAGCAGTGAAGTCGATTCTGGTTCAGCTAATGAAAAACTGTTTTTT.

This clone was counted only a few times. The chain joins TRBV27 to TRBJ1-2, with 7 positions matching TRBD1. V trimming: 2 bases; J trimming: 6 bases; junction bases outside the gene matches: 9. The CDR3 is 15 amino acids. The V gene's germline CDR1 is MNHEY and CDR2 SMNVEV (reference sequence). The CDR3 nucleotides read TGTGCCAGCAGTTTACGCAGGGGGAAAGCTAATGGCTACACCTTC. Encoded protein: CASSLRRGKANGYTF.

The chain carries TRBV7-6 and TRBJ2-3; no reliable D call. With 5 bases removed from V and 5 bases from J, the gap between germline ends came to 11 bases. CDR3 length: 13 amino acids. In germline, CDR1 is SGHVS, CDR2 FNYEAQ. In DNA form, the CDR3 reads TGTGCCAGCAGCCCCCTCCTGGGAGATACGCAGTATTTT. It specifies CASSPLLGDTQYF.

This clone occurred a few times. V usage is TRBV29-1 and J usage is TRBJ1-2; no clear D gene. Germline V gives CDR1 SQVTM, CDR2 ANQGSEA. The CDR3 loop spans 10 amino acids. Trimming pared 4 bases from V and 6 bases from J, leaving 6 bases between. The chain's CDR3 is CSVGRDGYTF. CDR3 DNA sequence: TGCAGCGTTGGCCGGGATGGCTACACCTTC. The full variable domain, completed using reference TRBV29-1 and TRBJ1-2, is SAVISQKPSRDICQRGTSLTIQCQVDSQVTMMFWYRQQPGQSLTLIATANQGSEATYESGFVIDKFPISRPNLTFSTLTVSNMSPEDSSIYLCSVGRDGYTFGSGTRLTVV.

The V and J genes are TRBV21-1 and TRBJ2-7; the tabulated D call, TRBD1, remains unverified against the DNA. TRBV21-1 is designated a pseudogene. The CDR3 spans 15 residues. The CDR3 DNA is TGTGCCAGCACCTCAATGGACAGGCACACCTACGAGCAGTACTTC. Encoded protein: CASTSMDRHTYEQYF.

The J gene is TRBJ2-5, the V gene TRBV5-5, with 7 bases fitting TRBD1. With 0 bases clipped from V and 4 bases from J, the junction kept 3 bases outside the gene matches. The germline CDR1 and CDR2 sequences are SGHKS and YYEKEE (reference sequence). The CDR3 is made up of 14 amino acids. The CDR3 nucleotides read TGTGCCAGCAGCTTGGGCAGGGGGACAGAGACCCAGTACTTC. Translation gives CASSLGRGTETQYF.

The chain is built from TRBV7-9 and TRBJ1-6; TRBD1 agrees at 9 bases. The CDR3 covers 17 residues. J lost 0 bases, V lost 5 bases, and 5 bases had no gene match. CDR1 and CDR2 (germline): SEHNR, FQNEAQ (reference sequence). CDR3 region: CASSVDRGSSYNSPLHF. DNA of the CDR3: TGTGCCAGCAGCGTAGACAGGGGGAGCTCCTATAATTCACCCCTCCACTTT.

The chain employs TRBV27 and TRBJ2-6, with D hard to call. Germline assignment: CDR1 MNHEY and CDR2 SMNVEV (reference sequence). The CDR3 contains 19 residues. The V end lost 0 bases, the J end lost 0 bases, and 15 bases lay between the germline ends. CDR3 loop: CASSLSTPLRRSGANVLTF. CDR3 in DNA: TGTGCCAGCAGTTTATCGACTCCTCTACGCCGCTCTGGGGCCAACGTCCTGACTTTC.

This clone was found once. The genes are TRBV9 and TRBJ1-2, with D possibly matching TRBD1 (5 bases). The V gene lost 3 bases and the J gene lost 3 bases, with 12 bases spanning the gap. There are 14 residues in the CDR3. Germline-derived CDR1 and CDR2 are SGDLS and YYNGEE. Here the CDR3 DNA reads TGTGCCAGCAGCGCCGGGGTAGGGGACTATGGCTACACCTTC. Amino acids: CASSAGVGDYGYTF. Together with reference TRBV9 and TRBJ1-2, the CDR3 gives the full variable domain: DSGVTQTPKHLITATGQRVTLRCSPRSGDLSVYWYQQSLDQGLQFLIQYYNGEERAKGNILERFSAQQFPDLHSELNLSSLELGDSALYFCASSAGVGDYGYTFGSGTRLTVV.

The chain's CDR3 is CASSFGSRNTGELFF. The CDR3, as DNA: TGCGCCAGCAGCTTTGGATCCCGAAACACCGGGGAGCTGTTTTTT. The V and J genes are TRBV5-1 and TRBJ2-2; the D is unclear. Germline lookup yields CDR1 SGHRS and CDR2 YFSETQ. This CDR3 region has 15 residues. V was clipped by 2 bases and J by 2 bases, with 10 bases between them.

The chain is built from TRBV7-2 and TRBJ2-1; possible D gene TRBD2, 6 bases. Germline CDR1 reads SGHTA; CDR2 reads FQGNSA. Trimming took 5 bases from V and 7 from J, leaving 21 bases between them. The CDR3 is 16 residues long. DNA of the CDR3: TGTGCCAGCAGCCCCCTAAGGGACGCGGGGACGAATGAGCAGTTCTTC. Its translation: CASSPLRDAGTNEQFF.

The chain is built from TRBV10-3 and TRBJ2-1; 9 bases fit TRBD2. V trimming: 4 bases; J trimming: 5 bases; junction bases outside the gene matches: 12. The CDR3 covers 17 residues. CDR1 is ENHRY and CDR2 is SYGVKD in the germline V gene. CDR3 region: CAISAGGSGSPHNEQFF. The CDR3 DNA reads TGTGCCATCAGTGCAGGGGGTAGCGGGAGTCCCCACAATGAGCAGTTCTTC.

The rearrangement joins TRBV5-5 to TRBJ1-2; TRBD1 agrees at 9 bases. The V segment lost 1 base and the J segment 2 bases; nucleotides outside the gene matches: 0. There are 14 residues in the CDR3. Germline lookup yields CDR1 SGHKS and CDR2 YYEKEE (reference sequence). CDR3: CASSLTGGNYGYTF. In DNA, the CDR3 is TGTGCCAGCAGCTTGACAGGGGGCAACTATGGCTACACCTTC. Complete variable domain (other parts from reference TRBV5-5 and TRBJ1-2): DAGVTQSPTHLIKTRGQQVTLRCSPISGHKSVSWYQQVLGQGPQFIFQYYEKEERGRGNFPDRFSARQFPNYSSELNVNALLLGDSALYLCASSLTGGNYGYTFGSGTRLTVV.

The chain carries TRBV30 and TRBJ1-2, with D unresolved. Trimming removed 2 bases from V and 2 bases from J, with 12 bases in between. Germline-derived CDR1 and CDR2 are GTSNPN and SVGIG (reference sequence). This CDR3 has 14 amino acids. In DNA form, the CDR3 reads TGTGCCTGGAGTCCCGGGTTAGGCAACTATGGCTACACCTTC. Translated, it gives CAWSPGLGNYGYTF.

V gene TRBV29-1 combines with J gene TRBJ2-1, with TRBD1 as a possible D gene (7 bases). Germline CDR1 is SQVTM and CDR2 is ANQGSEA. This CDR3 comprises 14 residues. Trimming stripped 6 bases from V and 2 bases from J, with 14 bases between. The CDR3 spells CSVRQGGAYNEQFF. CDR3 DNA: TGCAGCGTGCGCCAGGGGGGCGCCTACAATGAGCAGTTCTTC.

The gene calls are TRBV5-4 and TRBJ1-4, with D perhaps TRBD1 (5 bases). Germline V gives CDR1 SGHNT, CDR2 YYREEE (reference sequence). V shed 3 bases and J shed 5 bases, with 11 bases lying between them. This CDR3 has 14 residues. The CDR3 bases are TGTGCCAGCAGCTCCGACAGTTTAAATGAAAAACTGTTTTTT. Translation: CASSSDSLNEKLFF.